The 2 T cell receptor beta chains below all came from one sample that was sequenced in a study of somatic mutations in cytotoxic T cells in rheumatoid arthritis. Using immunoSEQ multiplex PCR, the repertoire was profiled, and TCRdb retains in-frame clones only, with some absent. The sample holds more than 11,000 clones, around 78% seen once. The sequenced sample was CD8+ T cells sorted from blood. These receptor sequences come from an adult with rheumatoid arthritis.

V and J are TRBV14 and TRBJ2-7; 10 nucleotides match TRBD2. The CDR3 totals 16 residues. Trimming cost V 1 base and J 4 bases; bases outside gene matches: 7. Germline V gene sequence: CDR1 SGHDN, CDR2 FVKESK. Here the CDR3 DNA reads TGTGCCAGCAGCCAAGTGTTGCTAGCGGGAGATTACGAGCAGTACTTC. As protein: CASSQVLLAGDYEQYF. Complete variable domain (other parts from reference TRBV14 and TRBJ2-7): EAGVTQFPSHSVIEKGQTVTLRCDPISGHDNLYWYRRVMGKEIKFLLHFVKESKQDESGMPNNRFLAERTGGTYSTLKVQPAELEDSGVYFCASSQVLLAGDYEQYFGPGTRLTVT.

CDR3 DNA sequence: TGTGCCAGCAGTTCCAAGACTAGCGGGACTTGGTACGAGCAGTACTTC. Protein product: CASSSKTSGTWYEQYF. The chain employs TRBV27 and TRBJ2-7, with 11 bases identical to TRBD2. CDR3 size: 16 residues. Germline CDR1 and CDR2: MNHEY and SMNVEV (reference sequence). V trimming: 4 bases; J trimming: 4 bases; junction bases outside the gene matches: 9.